One sample yielded the 2 T cell receptor beta chains listed below, sequenced in a study of T cells in Graves' hyperthyroidism and ophthalmopathy. Amplified regions were TCR beta CDR3 sequences from RNA transcripts. The study used the HTBI primer set for a first-round RT-PCR of the TCR CDR3. MiXCR, applied by TCRdb to the multiplex PCR reads, yields one record per CDR3 protein. The profile covers around 450,000 distinct CDR3 sequences, with about 13% appearing a single time and 5% to 6% taken by the ten largest. Sequenced: blood. The receptor source for this set is a young woman with Graves' hyperthyroidism.

This clonotype was picked up a small number of times. This sequence joins TRBV29-1 and TRBJ2-1, with 11 nucleotides matching TRBD1. The CDR3 totals 15 residues. The J segment lost 6 bases and the V segment lost 0 bases, leaving 4 bases of the junction unmatched. Germline CDR1 and CDR2: SQVTM and ANQGSEA. This CDR3 reads CSVEEWDRGSNEQFF. The CDR3 DNA is TGCAGCGTTGAAGAATGGGACAGGGGGTCCAATGAGCAGTTCTTC.

The table lists this clonotype with many counts. The chain recombines TRBV20-1 with TRBJ2-5; D call uncertain. This CDR3 has 14 residues. The germline V gene encodes CDR1 DFQATT and CDR2 SNEGSKA (reference sequence). The V end was cut by 5 bases, the J end by 3 bases, with 16 bases between. As DNA, the CDR3 is TGCAGTGCTCGTCGGCGCGGACGAGAAGAGACCCAGTACTTC. This sequence encodes CSARRRGREETQYF.